The rows below give T cell receptor beta chains drawn from one sample of a study of blood T cell repertoires in COVID-19. Clones were read by immunoSEQ multiplex PCR, and TCRdb kept only the in-frame ones, dropping some. The table shows 110,000 to 150,000 clones, with 75% to 90% occurring only once. The sample consisted of peripheral blood. These receptors were obtained from a woman aged 55-69 years with active COVID-19. Both conserved end residues are part of each CDR3. Fields, in order: D gene, CDR3 length, J gene, clone size, V gene, CDR3 DNA, CDR3 protein. D genes are given only for firm matches. Clone sizes are given selectively: once, few, many, or a class where the clone is expanded.

>TRBD2|15|TRBJ2-1|-|TRBV7-2
TGTGCCAGCAGCAAGGGACTAGCGGGAGGACCTGGGCAGTTCTTC
CASSKGLAGGPGQFF
>-|14|TRBJ1-4|-|TRBV29-1
TGCAGCGTTGAAGAATTGTCAGGGCCTGAAAAACTGTTTTTT
CSVEELSGPEKLFF
>-|12|TRBJ2-2|-|TRBV6-2/TRBV6-3
TGTGCCAGCAGCCTGGGCATGGGGGAGCTGTTTTTT
CASSLGMGELFF
>TRBD2|16|TRBJ2-7|-|TRBV19
TGTGCCAGTAGTATAGGGACTAGCGGGCCAACCTACGAGCAGTACTTC
CASSIGTSGPTYEQYF
>-|13|TRBJ2-7|-|TRBV6-5
TGTGCCAGCAGAACCCCGTCCGGAGGGGAGCAGTACTTC
CASRTPSGGEQYF
>TRBD2|16|TRBJ2-7|-|TRBV27
TGTGCCAGCAGTTTACAACTAGCGGGAGGGCCGGGAGAGCAGTACTTC
CASSLQLAGGPGEQYF
>-|14|TRBJ2-2|-|TRBV6-6
TGTGCCAGCACGTTATCCCGACAGAACGGGGAGCTGTTTTTT
CASTLSRQNGELFF
>TRBD1|17|TRBJ1-1|-|TRBV4-1
TGCGCCAGCAGCCAGGTGAGGACAGGGAGTATGAACACTGAAGCTTTCTTT
CASSQVRTGSMNTEAFF
>-|18|TRBJ1-5|-|TRBV19
TGTGCCAGTTCCTCAGCTGGACAGAGCTTTTATAGCAATCAGCCCCAGCATTTT
CASSSAGQSFYSNQPQHF
>-|12|TRBJ1-6|-|TRBV7-9
TGTGCCAGCAGCTTAAAATATCCGTCCCTCCACTTT
CASSLKYPSLHF
>TRBD1|17|TRBJ2-3|-|TRBV6-2/TRBV6-3
TGTGCCAGCAGTTACCCCGGGACAGGACGGATAGCAGATACGCAGTATTTT
CASSYPGTGRIADTQYF
>TRBD1|17|TRBJ1-3|-|TRBV28
TGTGCCACCACCCATGGGACAGAATACGCCTCTGGAAACACCATATATTTT
CATTHGTEYASGNTIYF
>TRBD2|15|TRBJ2-2|-|TRBV2
TGTGCCAGCAGGGGACCGGGGGGGGACATCGGGGAGCTGTTTTTT
CASRGPGGDIGELFF
>TRBD2|16|TRBJ2-2|-|TRBV9
TGTGCCAGCAGCCCCTCGGGACTAGACCTGGGGGGGGAGCTGTTTTTT
CASSPSGLDLGGELFF
>-|13|TRBJ1-2|-|TRBV7-9
TGTGCCAGCAGCCTAACAGTAGGGGATGGCTACACCTTC
CASSLTVGDGYTF
>-|14|TRBJ2-4|-|TRBV7-9
TGTGCCAGCAGCTTAATCCTAGAAGAAAACATTCAGTACTTC
CASSLILEENIQYF
>-|12|TRBJ1-1|few|TRBV11-2
TGTGCCAGCAGCTTACAAAACACTGAAGCTTTCTTT
CASSLQNTEAFF
>TRBD2|18|TRBJ2-3|-|TRBV5-1
TGCGCCAGCAGCTTGGGGGTCCTTAGCGGGAGCCGCACAGATACGCAGTATTTT
CASSLGVLSGSRTDTQYF
>-|15|TRBJ2-3|-|TRBV7-2
TGTGCCAGCAGCCCCGACAGTTTAGGCACAGATACGCAGTATTTT
CASSPDSLGTDTQYF
>-|16|TRBJ2-2|-|TRBV6-1
TGTGCCAGCAGTGGTGGTGCGTCCCTCGTTACCGGGGAGCTGTTTTTT
CASSGGASLVTGELFF
>TRBD2|17|TRBJ2-1|-|TRBV7-8
TGTGCCAGCAGCTTAGTTCTAGCGGGAGAATCCTACAATGAGCAGTTCTTC
CASSLVLAGESYNEQFF
>-|15|TRBJ2-3|once|TRBV5-6
TGTGCCAGCGCACGGAGGGGGGGGAATACAGATACGCAGTATTTT
CASARRGGNTDTQYF
>-|13|TRBJ1-2|-|TRBV29-1
TGCAGCGTTGGAGGAGGGAGAAACTATGGCTACACCTTC
CSVGGGRNYGYTF
>-|14|TRBJ1-2|-|TRBV28
TGTGCCAGCAGTCCCCCCCGGGGTTACTATGGCTACACCTTC
CASSPPRGYYGYTF
>-|15|TRBJ1-4|-|TRBV27
TGTGCCAGCAGTTTATCCGGGGCAACTAATGAAAAACTGTTTTTT
CASSLSGATNEKLFF
>TRBD2|15|TRBJ2-3|few|TRBV10-3
TGTGCCTGCGCGGGACTAGCGGGAGGGCAAGATACGCAGTATTTT
CACAGLAGGQDTQYF
>-|14|TRBJ2-7|-|TRBV28
TGTGCCAGCGAAAACAGGGCCGCTGGGAACGAGCAGTACTTC
CASENRAAGNEQYF
>TRBD2|18|TRBJ2-1|-|TRBV24-1
TGTGCCACCAGTGATTTCGGGACTAGCGGGAGATTGATCAATGAGCAGTTCTTC
CATSDFGTSGRLINEQFF
>TRBD1|15|TRBJ1-1|-|TRBV28
TGTGCCAGCAGTTTACCCCGACAGGGTGGGACTGAAGCTTTCTTT
CASSLPRQGGTEAFF
>TRBD2|20|TRBJ2-3|-|TRBV28
TGTGCCAGCAGCACAAAAGGACTAGCGGGAGGAGTGTTCGGCACAGATACGCAGTATTTT
CASSTKGLAGGVFGTDTQYF
>-|13|TRBJ1-5|-|TRBV30
TGTGCCTGGAGTGTACAGGGAAGTCAGCCCCAGCATTTT
CAWSVQGSQPQHF
>TRBD1|14|TRBJ2-3|-|TRBV5-6
TGTGCCAGCAGCTCACAGGGGGCGCGGGATACGCAGTATTTT
CASSSQGARDTQYF
>TRBD1|19|TRBJ2-7|-|TRBV5-1
TGCGCCAGCAGCTTGGGGATGGGGACAGGTGCGTTTTTGACCTACGAGCAGTACTTC
CASSLGMGTGAFLTYEQYF
>TRBD1|15|TRBJ2-1|-|TRBV18
TGTGCCAGCTCCCTCTCCAGACAGGGGTACAATGAGCAGTTCTTC
CASSLSRQGYNEQFF
>-|17|TRBJ2-7|-|TRBV5-8
TGTGCCAGCAGACCCTCCCCCCTGCAGGGCCTAATATACGAGCAGTACTTC
CASRPSPLQGLIYEQYF
>-|17|TRBJ1-6|-|TRBV27
TGTGCCAGCAGTTTATTGGTCCGGGGAACCCCAAATTCACCCCTCCACTTT
CASSLLVRGTPNSPLHF
>TRBD1|15|TRBJ1-1|-|TRBV6-6
TGTGCCAGCAGGGAACCACAGGGGGAGAACACTGAAGCTTTCTTT
CASREPQGENTEAFF